Listed below are T cell receptor beta chains from one sample, sequenced in a study of Ad26.COV2.S vaccination and SARS-CoV-2 variants. Assay used: immunoSEQ multiplex PCR; TCRdb lists only in-frame clones, some missing. The table has around 240,000 clones, roughly 88% seen once. The sample was peripheral blood, taken in a trial of Ad26.COV2.S vaccine versus placebo. These TCRs come from a person between 18 and 65 years old who received the Ad26.COV2.S COVID-19 vaccine or a placebo. Both conserved end residues are part of each CDR3. The order of the fields is D gene, clone size, J gene, V gene, CDR3 length, CDR3 DNA, CDR3 protein. D genes are given only for firm matches. Only some rows state a clone size, as once, few, many or a class for expanded clones.

- - TRBJ2-1 TRBV5-4 16 TGTGCCAGCAGCTTGGGACAGTTTACCTCCTACAATGAGCAGTTCTTC CASSLGQFTSYNEQFF
- - TRBJ2-7 TRBV28 13 TGTGCCAGCAGTGCCTCCGGAGCAGTGCAGCAGTACTTC CASSASGAVQQYF
- - TRBJ1-2 TRBV7-2 14 TGTGCCAGCAGCTTATACGGGCAGAGCTATGGCTACACCTTC CASSLYGQSYGYTF
- once TRBJ2-1 TRBV14 14 TGTGCCAGCAGCAGCGGATTTTCCTACAATGAGCAGTTCTTC CASSSGFSYNEQFF
- - TRBJ1-2 TRBV5-1 13 TGCGCCAGCAGAAGGGAGTCTAACTATGGCTACACCTTC CASRRESNYGYTF
TRBD2 - TRBJ2-7 TRBV28 14 TGTGCCAGCATACATAGCGGGTCCTCCTACGAGCAGTACTTC CASIHSGSSYEQYF
- few TRBJ1-1 TRBV9 14 TGTGCCAGCAGCGTAGTGGGTACAGACACTGAAGCTTTCTTT CASSVVGTDTEAFF
- - TRBJ1-3 TRBV3-1/TRBV3-2 19 TGTGCCAGCAGCCAGTGGGCTGAACAGAATTGGTTTTCCGGAAACACCATATATTTT CASSQWAEQNWFSGNTIYF
TRBD1 - TRBJ2-7 TRBV10-3 16 TGTGCCATCAGTGAGTTTGGAGGACAGGGGGCAAGGGAGCAGTACTTC CAISEFGGQGAREQYF
TRBD2 - TRBJ2-1 TRBV19 12 TGTGCCAGTAGTATCCGGGGGGATGAGCAGTTCTTC CASSIRGDEQFF
- once TRBJ2-2 TRBV5-1 15 TGCGCCAGCAGCGATCAGGACGGAGGTACCGGGGAGCTGTTTTTT CASSDQDGGTGELFF
TRBD1 - TRBJ1-3 TRBV4-1 16 TGCGCCAGCAGCCAACCAGGGACAGTCTCTGGAAACACCATATATTTT CASSQPGTVSGNTIYF
TRBD1 few TRBJ1-5 TRBV10-2 13 TGCGCCAGCAGTGCAGGGGGGCTCAAGCCCCAGCATTTT CASSAGGLKPQHF
TRBD2 - TRBJ2-3 TRBV13 18 TGTGCCAGCAGCCCCGGGACTAGTCCCAAGTCAGAGGTAGAGACGCAGTATTTT CASSPGTSPKSEVETQYF
- - TRBJ2-5 TRBV4-3 15 TGCGCCAGCAGCCAAGATCTAGGGGCGAGGGAGACCCAGTACTTC CASSQDLGARETQYF
- - TRBJ2-1 TRBV24-1 14 TGTGCCACCAGGGCATCAGGGGCGTTCGATGAGCAGTTCTTC CATRASGAFDEQFF
TRBD2 - TRBJ2-2 TRBV7-7 20 TGTGCTAGCAGCTTAGCCCCGGGACTAGCGGCCCTTGCGAACACCGGGGAGCTGTTTTTT CASSLAPGLAALANTGELFF
- - TRBJ2-1 TRBV11-2 13 TGTGCCAGCAGCTCATACAGGGTTACTGAGCAGTTCTTC CASSSYRVTEQFF
- - TRBJ2-3 TRBV2 14 TGTGCCAGCAGTGAAGGGCAGACGAGGACGGCGCAGTATTTT CASSEGQTRTAQYF
TRBD1 - TRBJ2-3 TRBV5-8 15 TGTGCCAGCAGCTGGGGACAGGGGGCGGTAGATACGCAGTATTTT CASSWGQGAVDTQYF
TRBD1 few TRBJ1-2 TRBV28 17 TGTGCCAGCAGTCCACCCTCCGGGACAGCTCAAAACTATGGCTACACCTTC CASSPPSGTAQNYGYTF
- - TRBJ2-1 TRBV6-6 13 TGTGCCAGCAGTTCGGGGGTTTACCATGAGCAGTTCTTC CASSSGVYHEQFF
TRBD1 - TRBJ2-7 TRBV4-2 16 TGTGCCAGCAGCCAATCCGGGACAGGGACTTCCTACGAGCAGTACTTC CASSQSGTGTSYEQYF
TRBD1 - TRBJ1-5 TRBV28 16 TGTGCCAGCAGTCCTCCAACACAGGGGGCGAACCAGCCCCAGCATTTT CASSPPTQGANQPQHF
- - TRBJ1-6 TRBV6-5 14 TGTGCCAGCAGTTACCAAAGGGGAAGCTCACCCCTCCACTTT CASSYQRGSSPLHF
TRBD2 - TRBJ2-5 TRBV11-1 15 TGTGCCAGCAGGCGACTAGCGTCGAACCAAGAGACCCAGTACTTC CASRRLASNQETQYF
- - TRBJ2-2 TRBV5-5 17 TGTGCCAGCAGCTTGAGGCCCAGCCAGGCCCTAACCGGGGAGCTGTTTTTT CASSLRPSQALTGELFF
TRBD2 - TRBJ2-7 TRBV6-6 17 TGTGCCAGCAGTCGCGACAAAGCCGGGACTAGTGTGCACGAGCAGTACTTC CASSRDKAGTSVHEQYF
- once TRBJ2-7 TRBV18 13 TGTGCCAGCTCACCTTACCTTTCATACGAGCAGTACTTC CASSPYLSYEQYF
TRBD2 - TRBJ2-1 TRBV7-9 18 TGTGCCAGCAGCCAGACTAGCGGGAGTCCGAGCTCCTACAATGAGCAGTTCTTC CASSQTSGSPSSYNEQFF
TRBD2 - TRBJ2-2 TRBV6-2/TRBV6-3 16 TGTGCCAGCAGTTTACTCGGGAGGGCGGGCACCGGGGAGCTGTTTTTT CASSLLGRAGTGELFF
TRBD1 - TRBJ1-2 TRBV19 15 TGTGCCAGTAGTATGGGAGACAGGGGCGGCTATGGCTACACCTTC CASSMGDRGGYGYTF